This TCR beta chain was recorded in a study of cytomegalovirus exposure and HLA in healthy donors. When sampled, the donors appeared nominally healthy, though they likely had unrecorded immune exposures. Primers: 60 Vbeta forward and 13 Jbeta reverse. Only in-frame clones appear in the TCRdb table, and some are missing; sequencing was by immunoSEQ multiplex PCR. This repertoire shows 85,000 to 120,000 clones, about 62% found once; its top ten account for about 4.5%. CDR3 size: 15 residues. Trimming cost V 8 bases and J 7 bases; bases outside gene matches: 6. Germline loops: CDR1 MDHEN, CDR2 SYDVKM. Findings of the study overall: TCR beta sequences numbering more than 15,000 were associated with HLA alleles at 0.05 false discovery rate in a later analysis. In a later analysis, TCR association rates varied by HLA locus: DRB1 most, HLA-C fewest.

Notes on this clone: Its antigen remains unidentified.

The gene calls are TRBV28 and TRBJ2-1, with 15 positions matching TRBD2. This TCR was recovered from a human donor in good health. Sequencing input: PBMCs. DNA of the CDR3: TGTGCCAGCTCGGGACTAGCGGGAGGTTTAAATGAGCAGTTCTTC. Amino acids: CASSGLAGGLNEQFF. The full variable domain, in which reference TRBV28 and TRBJ2-1 provide the parts outside the CDR3, is DVKVTQSSRYLVKRTGEKVFLECVQDMDHENMFWYRQDPGLGLRLIYFSYDVKMKEKGDIPEGYSVSREKKERFSLILESASTNQTSMYLCASSGLAGGLNEQFFGPGTRLTVL.